Sequencing of this T cell receptor beta chain was carried out in a study of CD4 T cells in relation to SARS-CoV-2 and coronaviruses. As for this clone: No antigen is known for it.

Uncultured naive and memory CD4+ T cells supplied DNA for deep TCR-beta sequencing. Assay used: immunoSEQ multiplex PCR; TCRdb lists only in-frame clones, some missing. Among roughly 60,000 clones, around 93% were seen once, and the ten largest hold approximately 0.14%. Regarding the study as a whole: No crossreactivity against non-spike viral proteins was tested here.

Unexposed donor CD4+ T cells date from 2011-2018, before the COVID-19 pandemic. CD4 enrichment then naive enrichment separated naive from memory CD4+ cells. This CDR3 spans 15 amino acids. Germline V CDR1 and CDR2: GTSNPN, SVGIG (reference sequence). Losses at the gene ends were 0 bases for V and 4 bases for J; bases not matched to a gene: 5. Sequenced material: naive CD4+ T cells from PBMCs. Noted subset: naive CD4+ T cells isolated by negative enrichment. This TCR was recovered from a human donor in good health. V gene TRBV30 combines with J gene TRBJ2-3; 9 positions agree with TRBD2. The CDR3 region has the DNA TGTGCCTGGAGTGTTGCTAGCGGGAACTCAGATACGCAGTATTTT. This sequence encodes CAWSVASGNSDTQYF.